The clone carrying this T cell receptor (beta chain) was counted many times. Its cognate antigen is unknown. The data derive from a study of identical twins. Study-wide points: Possibly, invariant MAIT and iNKT cells partly confounded zero-insertion analyses. Excess twin sharing in beta out-of-frame sequences was weaker.

CDR3 length: 14 amino acids. Germline CDR1 is ENHRY and CDR2 is SYGVKD. Trimming pared 6 bases from V and 0 bases from J, leaving 10 bases between. Through template switching, a universal primer site was introduced, and the cDNA contained unique molecular identifiers. A single record per CDR3 protein comes from TCRdb applying MiXCR to the 5' RACE reads. Here the sample spans hundreds of thousands of distinct CDR3 sequences, around 5.7% being singletons. The TCR comes from a young man in good health. Material for sequencing was naive T cells sorted from blood. The V call is TRBV10-3, the J call TRBJ2-3; a weak D match, TRBD1 (5 bases). CDR3 loop: CAISADTSTDTQYF. Written as DNA, the CDR3 is TGTGCCATCAGCGCGGACACAAGCACAGATACGCAGTATTTT.